Presented here are 24 T cell receptor beta chains from one specimen sequenced in a study of T-cell reconstitution after alpha-beta-depleted transplantation in children. Researchers prepared the TCRbeta library using unique molecular identifiers, the study reports. TCRdb recomputed calls from the PCR reads with MiXCR, one row per CDR3 protein. This table holds about 580,000 distinct CDR3 sequences, more than 20% found once. This material consisted of PBMCs, mostly from graft donor cells, taken 360 days after TCRalphabeta/CD19-depleted stem cell transplant. The origin of the receptors is a boy in the first two years of life who had a stem cell transplant for acute myeloid leukemia, so the T cells may come from the graft donor.

This clonotype appeared a few times. V and J are TRBV7-6 and TRBJ1-4; a possible D gene is TRBD1 (6 bases). This CDR3 has 14 amino acids. Trimming took 3 bases from V and 8 from J, leaving 13 bases between them. Germline values: CDR1 SGHVS, CDR2 FNYEAQ. The CDR3 DNA is TGTGCCAGCAGCTTTGGCGGGGGCGCGGAAAAACTGTTTTTT. It codes for CASSFGGGAEKLFF.

This clonotype has a count of ten or more. This chain joins TRBV12-3 or TRBV12-4 and TRBJ2-1; D possibly corresponds to TRBD1 (6 bases). Trimming took off 7 bases at V and 2 bases at J, with 15 bases between the two ends. CDR3 size: 15 residues. The CDR3 DNA follows: TGTGCCAGCACCATTCAGGGGAGTCCCTACAATGAGCAGTTCTTC. Protein: CASTIQGSPYNEQFF.

This clonotype was seen a handful of times. This sequence joins TRBV20-1 and TRBJ2-3; 11 bases are shared with TRBD2. CDR3 size: 15 residues. V lost 3 bases and J lost 2; bases outside the gene matches: 4. CDR1 is DFQATT, CDR2 SNEGSKA, per germline (reference sequence). CDR3 sequence reads: CSASKLAGATDTQYF. DNA for the CDR3: TGCAGTGCTAGCAAACTAGCGGGGGCCACAGATACGCAGTATTTT.

The chain recombines TRBV29-1 with TRBJ2-5, with D perhaps being TRBD1 or TRBD2 (5 bases each). Germline CDR1 is SQVTM and CDR2 is ANQGSEA. The CDR3 loop spans 12 amino acids. V was shortened by 5 bases and J by 3 bases, with 10 bases between the two germline ends. CDR3 DNA: TGCAGCGTTCCCGGGACGGAAGAGACCCAGTACTTC. It yields the protein CSVPGTEETQYF.

This sequence joins TRBV20-1 and TRBJ1-4; maybe TRBD1 (5 bases). V was shortened by 0 bases and J by 4 bases, with 6 bases between the two germline ends. This CDR3 comprises 13 residues. Germline-derived CDR1 and CDR2 are DFQATT and SNEGSKA (reference sequence). The CDR3 DNA sequence: TGCAGTGCTAGAGACCAGGGTAATGAAAAACTGTTTTTT. This gives the protein CSARDQGNEKLFF.

The chain combines TRBV12-3 or TRBV12-4 with TRBJ2-6; possible D gene TRBD2, 6 bases. The CDR3 sequence is 18 residues long. V lost 8 bases, J lost 3 bases, and 23 bases lay in between. CDR3 DNA sequence: TGTGCCAGCGCTGGGCCGCGGGGTCTAGTTGATGGGGCCAACGTCCTGACTTTC. Its protein is CASAGPRGLVDGANVLTF.

This sequence joins TRBV5-6 and TRBJ2-1, with TRBD2 matching 11 bases. Germline V lookup: CDR1 SGHDT, CDR2 YYEEEE. The V and J ends lost 4 bases and 12 bases, in that order; junction bases with no gene match: 12. This CDR3 has 15 amino acids. The CDR3 reads CASSQASGGPGGQFF. In DNA, the CDR3 is TGTGCCAGCAGCCAAGCTAGCGGGGGGCCGGGGGGGCAGTTCTTC.

This clonotype appeared many times. The J gene is TRBJ1-1, the V gene TRBV29-1; D ambiguous. Germline V lookup: CDR1 SQVTM, CDR2 ANQGSEA. V gave up 4 bases and J gave up 1 base, with 4 bases separating them. The CDR3 has 11 residues. As DNA, the CDR3 is TGCAGCGTTGTGGGGAACACTGAAGCTTTCTTT. Amino acid sequence: CSVVGNTEAFF.

There are a few counts of this clonotype. The chain joins TRBV12-3 or TRBV12-4 to TRBJ1-3, with 10 bases aligning to TRBD1. There are 19 residues in the CDR3. With V trimmed by 6 bases and J by 0 bases, 14 bases remained unmatched. Here the CDR3 DNA reads TGTGCCAGCAGAACGACAGGGGGCACGGCTCTGGACTCTGGAAACACCATATATTTT. Amino acid sequence: CASRTTGGTALDSGNTIYF.

The gene calls are TRBV28 and TRBJ1-5; 8 bases map to TRBD1. CDR1 is MDHEN and CDR2 is SYDVKM in the germline V gene. The CDR3 sequence is 14 residues long. V dropped 8 bases and J dropped 5; count of bases not matched to a gene: 8. CDR3 DNA: TGTGCCAGCGCACAGGGGGAGGGGTATCAGCCCCAGCATTTT. Amino acids: CASAQGEGYQPQHF.

The genes are TRBV12-3 or TRBV12-4 and TRBJ2-4; D is possibly TRBD2 (5 bases). The ends were cut back, 3 bases at V and 3 bases at J, with 9 bases in the middle. This CDR3 region has 14 residues. This chain's CDR3 is CASSLRVDKNIQYF. The CDR3 region has the DNA TGTGCCAGCAGTTTGCGGGTAGACAAAAACATTCAGTACTTC.

There are many counts of this clonotype. The chain recombines TRBV24-1 with TRBJ1-1, with TRBD1 as a possible D gene (6 bases). Germline V gene lookup returns CDR1 KGHDR and CDR2 SFDVKD. The CDR3 totals 13 residues. V dropped 0 bases and J dropped 9 bases, with 10 bases sitting between them. DNA for the CDR3: TGTGCCACCAGTGATTTGACAGGGTCTAAAGCTTTCTTT. This gives the protein CATSDLTGSKAFF.

The chain combines TRBV20-1 with TRBJ2-2, with 7 bases lining up with TRBD2. Unmatched junction bases numbered 6, after V lost 3 bases and J lost 2 bases. The CDR3 has 15 amino acids. CDR1 is DFQATT, CDR2 SNEGSKA, per germline (reference sequence). As DNA, the CDR3 is TGCAGTGCTAGGCGGGGGAGTCCAAACACCGGGGAGCTGTTTTTT. Its protein product is CSARRGSPNTGELFF.

The rearrangement joins TRBV20-1 to TRBJ1-1; D may be TRBD1 (5 bases). CDR3 size: 12 residues. V was pared by 2 bases and J by 11 bases, with 15 bases between. Germline CDR1 reads DFQATT; CDR2 reads SNEGSKA (reference sequence). DNA for the CDR3: TGCAGTGCTAGAAGGGGTATCGGGGGTGCTTTCTTT. Encoded protein: CSARRGIGGAFF.

In DNA form, the CDR3 reads TGTGCCAGCAGCCAAGCTGCCAGGGGGGAGGATGAAAAACTGTTTTTT. Translation gives CASSQAARGEDEKLFF. The J gene is TRBJ1-4, the V gene TRBV4-2; 7 bases fit TRBD1. The CDR3 loop spans 16 amino acids. Germline V gene sequence: CDR1 LGHNA, CDR2 YNFKEQ. V lost 1 base and J lost 6; bases outside the gene matches: 8.

This clonotype has at least ten counts. This rearrangement joins TRBV6-5 to TRBJ2-7; possibly TRBD2 for D (7 bases). Deletions cut 3 bases from V and 0 bases from J, with 15 bases between. Per the germline V gene, CDR1 is MNHEY and CDR2 is SVGAGI. CDR3 length: 16 amino acids. CDR3 DNA: TGTGCCAGCAGTTATGAGGTGGGGGGGCACTCCTACGAGCAGTACTTC. Protein: CASSYEVGGHSYEQYF.

This clonotype was picked up many times. V usage is TRBV7-2 and J usage is TRBJ2-7, with a tentative D call TRBD1 (6 bases). The germline V gene has CDR1 SGHTA and CDR2 FQGNSA. V dropped 0 bases and J dropped 3 bases, with 18 bases sitting between them. The CDR3 has 17 amino acids. CDR3 loop: CASSLAHILDRNYEQYF. As DNA, the CDR3 is TGTGCCAGCAGCTTAGCCCACATTCTAGACAGGAACTACGAGCAGTACTTC. Together with reference TRBV7-2 and TRBJ2-7, the CDR3 gives the full variable domain: GAGVSQSPSNKVTEKGKDVELRCDPISGHTALYWYRQSLGQGLEFLIYFQGNSAPDKSGLPSDRFSAERTGGSVSTLTIQRTQQEDSAVYLCASSLAHILDRNYEQYFGPGTRLTVT.

This clonotype has at least ten counts. J is TRBJ1-2 and V is TRBV6-5; 9 bases are shared with TRBD1. Germline CDR1 is MNHEY and CDR2 is SVGAGI. This CDR3 contains 14 residues. V lost 6 bases to trimming and J lost 4 bases; unmatched junction nucleotides: 6. The CDR3 region has the DNA TGTGCCAGCAGGGGACAGGGAGCGACCTATGGCTACACCTTC. Translation gives CASRGQGATYGYTF.

The J gene is TRBJ2-2, the V gene TRBV12-3 or TRBV12-4; 15 bases match TRBD2. V lost 6 bases, J lost 2 bases, and 1 base stayed unmatched. This CDR3 has 16 amino acids. The CDR3 sequence is CASRGLAGGNTGELFF. As DNA, the CDR3 is TGTGCCAGCAGGGGACTAGCGGGGGGAAACACCGGGGAGCTGTTTTTT.

The chain is built from TRBV28 and TRBJ1-5; 12 bases are shared with TRBD1. The V and J ends lost 5 bases and 6 bases, in that order; junction bases with no gene match: 8. CDR1 and CDR2 (germline): MDHEN, SYDVKM. The CDR3 loop spans 16 amino acids. CDR3 protein: CASSRSGTGGSQPQHF. The CDR3 DNA reads as TGTGCCAGCAGTAGATCCGGGACAGGGGGCTCTCAGCCCCAGCATTTT.

The J gene is TRBJ2-1, the V gene TRBV6-2 or TRBV6-3, with 11 bases that match TRBD1. With V trimmed by 5 bases and J by 8 bases, 2 bases remained unmatched. The CDR3 is 13 residues long. The germline gives CDR1 MNHEY, CDR2 SVGEGT. The CDR3 bases are TGTGCCAGCAGTAGGACAGGGGGCCATGAGCAGTTCTTC. It encodes CASSRTGGHEQFF.

This clonotype came up a few times. The J gene is TRBJ2-3, the V gene TRBV20-1; tentatively, D is TRBD1 or TRBD2 (5 bases each). CDR1 DFQATT and CDR2 SNEGSKA come from the germline V gene (reference sequence). V was cut by 5 bases and J by 1 base, with 13 bases left in between. The length of the CDR3 is 14 residues. The CDR3 spells CSAALGGRTDTQYF. CDR3 in DNA: TGCAGTGCTGCCCTTGGGGGTCGCACAGATACGCAGTATTTT.

This chain links TRBV15 with TRBJ2-2; 9 nucleotides match TRBD1. There are 14 residues in the CDR3. The germline V gene encodes CDR1 LNHNV and CDR2 YYDKDF (reference sequence). J was trimmed by 5 bases and V by 5 bases; bases with no gene match: 3. CDR3 DNA sequence: TGTGCCACCAGCCAAGACAGGGGGACCGGGGAGCTGTTTTTT. This encodes CATSQDRGTGELFF.

V and J are TRBV6-5 and TRBJ1-4, with D possibly TRBD1 on 5 matching bases. The CDR3 totals 17 residues. The germline V gene encodes CDR1 MNHEY and CDR2 SVGAGI. V was pared by 2 bases and J by 0 bases, with 13 bases between. The CDR3 spells CASSYDPQVATNEKLFF. As DNA, the CDR3 is TGTGCCAGCAGTTACGATCCACAGGTCGCAACTAATGAAAAACTGTTTTTT.